The subject of this entry is one T cell receptor (beta chain). Produced via immunoSEQ multiplex PCR; TCRdb's table is partial and in-frame only. The repertoire holds around 160,000 clones, 81% seen once, with roughly 8.3% in the top ten. The ends were cut back, 3 bases at V and 9 bases at J, with 14 bases in the middle. The CDR3 runs to 13 residues. Germline lookup yields CDR1 ENHRY and CDR2 SYGVKD. This entry belongs to a study of blood T cell repertoires in COVID-19. As for the study in general: PBMCs, B-cell-depleted T cells, or T cells provided the cDNA or gDNA that made up the material.

This TCR was recovered from a human donor with acute or convalescent COVID-19. The donor label of this sample is uncertain. Sequenced: peripheral blood. This chain connects TRBV10-3 to TRBJ1-2; D unresolved. The CDR3 region is CAISDEVQSRYTF. The CDR3, as DNA: TGTGCCATCAGTGATGAGGTTCAGTCTCGCTACACCTTC.